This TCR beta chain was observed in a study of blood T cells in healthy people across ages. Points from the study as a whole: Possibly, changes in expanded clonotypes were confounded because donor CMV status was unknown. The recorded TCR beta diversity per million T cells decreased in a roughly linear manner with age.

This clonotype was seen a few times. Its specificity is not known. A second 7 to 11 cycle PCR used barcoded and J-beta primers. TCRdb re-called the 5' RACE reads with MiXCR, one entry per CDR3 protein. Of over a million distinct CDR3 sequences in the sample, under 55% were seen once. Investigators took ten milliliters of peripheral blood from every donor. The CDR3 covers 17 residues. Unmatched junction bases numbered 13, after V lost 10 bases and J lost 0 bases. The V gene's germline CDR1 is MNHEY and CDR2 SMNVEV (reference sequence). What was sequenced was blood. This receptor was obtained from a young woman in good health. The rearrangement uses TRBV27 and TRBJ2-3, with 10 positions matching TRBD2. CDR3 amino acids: CATSLLASGSSTDTQYF. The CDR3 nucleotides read TGTGCCACGAGTTTATTGGCTAGCGGGAGTAGCACAGATACGCAGTATTTT.